These T cell receptor beta chains were read from a single sample in a study of blood T cell repertoires in COVID-19. Sequencing used immunoSEQ multiplex PCR; TCRdb keeps in-frame clones, though not all of them. The top ten hold 4.8% of the sample, which has 140,000 to 150,000 clones, around 84% seen once. Sequencing input: peripheral blood. The receptors were gathered from a human donor in a cohort sampled during active COVID-19. CDR3s include the opening cysteine and the closing phenylalanine or tryptophan. The order of the fields is CDR3 protein, CDR3 DNA, clone size, CDR3 length, J gene, V gene, D gene. The D gene is left open where the match is weak. The listing skips clone size in some rows; elsewhere it reads once, few, many or a size class.

CASSSGDSGLPPLHF,TGTGCCAGCAGTAGTGGGGACAGTGGGCTTCCACCCCTCCACTTT,-,15,TRBJ1-6,TRBV2,TRBD1
CASSQDRQGGLFF,TGCGCCAGCAGCCAAGATCGGCAGGGGGGATTGTTCTTC,-,13,TRBJ2-1,TRBV4-1,-
CASSPQGAAGNTIYF,TGTGCCAGTAGTCCGCAGGGGGCTGCTGGAAACACCATATATTTT,-,15,TRBJ1-3,TRBV19,TRBD1
CASSYPRGYNQPQHF,TGTGCCAGCAGTTACCCTCGGGGATACAATCAGCCCCAGCATTTT,-,15,TRBJ1-5,TRBV6-5,-
CASSRWGDRGNYGYTF,TGTGCCAGCAGCCGGTGGGGGGACAGGGGTAACTATGGCTACACCTTC,-,16,TRBJ1-2,TRBV5-6,TRBD1
CATSDPRGDGSRNEQFF,TGTGCCACCAGTGATCCCAGGGGGGATGGGAGTCGGAATGAGCAGTTCTTC,once,17,TRBJ2-1,TRBV24-1,-
CASSLIQNTEAFF,TGTGCCAGCAGTTTAATCCAGAACACTGAAGCTTTCTTT,-,13,TRBJ1-1,TRBV12-3/TRBV12-4,-
CASSATGTAPSGANVLTF,TGTGCCAGCAGCGCCACCGGGACAGCCCCCTCTGGGGCCAACGTCCTGACTTTC,-,18,TRBJ2-6,TRBV7-9,TRBD1
CSVEYTDTQYF,TGCAGCGTTGAATACACAGATACGCAGTATTTT,-,11,TRBJ2-3,TRBV29-1,-
CASSFTSRLGQFF,TGTGCCAGCAGTTTCACTAGCCGGCTGGGGCAGTTCTTC,-,13,TRBJ2-1,TRBV12-3/TRBV12-4,-
CASSSQIAGKRRVKNIQYF,TGTGCCAGCAGCTCGCAGATAGCGGGCAAAAGGCGTGTCAAAAACATTCAGTACTTC,-,19,TRBJ2-4,TRBV5-5,TRBD2
CASRPDRDIFF,TGTGCCAGCAGGCCGGACAGGGATATATTCTTC,-,11,TRBJ2-1,TRBV2,TRBD1
CASSAGTDTQYF,TGTGCCAGCAGTGCCGGCACAGATACGCAGTATTTT,-,12,TRBJ2-3,TRBV25-1,-
CASGTAQETQYF,TGTGCCAGCGGGACAGCTCAAGAGACCCAGTACTTC,-,12,TRBJ2-5,TRBV7-9,TRBD1
CASSVGAGVGNEQFF,TGTGCCAGCAGCGTTGGGGCGGGGGTCGGGAATGAGCAGTTCTTC,once,15,TRBJ2-1,TRBV7-9,TRBD2
CASSLYAGDYGYTF,TGTGCCAGCAGTTTATATGCAGGGGACTATGGCTACACCTTC,-,14,TRBJ1-2,TRBV28,-
CASSPSSVGDTQYF,TGCGCCAGCAGCCCGTCTAGCGTCGGAGATACGCAGTATTTT,-,14,TRBJ2-3,TRBV4-1,-
CASSGGLGRKETQYF,TGTGCCAGCAGTGGGGGACTAGGACGGAAAGAGACCCAGTACTTC,-,15,TRBJ2-5,TRBV2,TRBD2
CASSLIRLPPYEQYF,TGTGCCAGCAGTTTAATCAGACTACCACCCTACGAGCAGTACTTC,-,15,TRBJ2-7,TRBV28,-
CASSKGTGSGQTEAFF,TGTGCCAGCAGTAAAGGGACAGGGTCAGGTCAAACTGAAGCTTTCTTT,once,16,TRBJ1-1,TRBV6-1,TRBD1
CASSSGTGANEKLFF,TGTGCCAGCAGCTCCGGGACAGGGGCAAATGAAAAACTGTTTTTT,-,15,TRBJ1-4,TRBV5-4,TRBD1
CASSLVSAGTGELFF,TGTGCCAGCAGCTTAGTCTCGGCGGGCACCGGGGAGCTGTTTTTT,-,15,TRBJ2-2,TRBV7-2,-
CASSEIGGGETQYF,TGTGCCAGCAGTGAAATAGGGGGCGGGGAGACCCAGTACTTC,-,14,TRBJ2-5,TRBV6-1,TRBD1
CATSRGLSSYNEQFF,TGTGCCACCAGCAGGGGACTTAGCTCCTACAATGAGCAGTTCTTC,-,15,TRBJ2-1,TRBV15,-
CASTSLLARTGELFF,TGTGCCAGCACCTCCTTATTAGCTCGGACCGGGGAGCTGTTTTTT,-,15,TRBJ2-2,TRBV5-6,-
CASMSGQGNQPQHF,TGTGCCAGTATGTCGGGACAAGGAAATCAGCCCCAGCATTTT,-,14,TRBJ1-5,TRBV19,-
CASSYPGTALWGGF,TGTGCCAGCAGTTACCCCGGGACAGCTCTATGGGGTGGCTTC,-,14,TRBJ1-2,TRBV6-5,TRBD1
CASSLRGGDQPQHF,TGTGCCAGCAGTTTGAGGGGGGGTGATCAGCCCCAGCATTTT,once,14,TRBJ1-5,TRBV6-2/TRBV6-3,-
CASSIPTDRGDTQYF,TGTGCCAGTAGTATCCCCACGGACAGGGGTGATACGCAGTATTTT,-,15,TRBJ2-3,TRBV19,TRBD1
CASSPGLAGGGDTQYF,TGTGCCAGCAGTCCCGGGCTAGCGGGAGGTGGCGATACGCAGTATTTT,-,16,TRBJ2-3,TRBV6-2/TRBV6-3,TRBD2
CASSKGDMGVETQYF,TGCGCCAGCAGCAAAGGGGACATGGGTGTGGAGACCCAGTACTTC,-,15,TRBJ2-5,TRBV5-1,-